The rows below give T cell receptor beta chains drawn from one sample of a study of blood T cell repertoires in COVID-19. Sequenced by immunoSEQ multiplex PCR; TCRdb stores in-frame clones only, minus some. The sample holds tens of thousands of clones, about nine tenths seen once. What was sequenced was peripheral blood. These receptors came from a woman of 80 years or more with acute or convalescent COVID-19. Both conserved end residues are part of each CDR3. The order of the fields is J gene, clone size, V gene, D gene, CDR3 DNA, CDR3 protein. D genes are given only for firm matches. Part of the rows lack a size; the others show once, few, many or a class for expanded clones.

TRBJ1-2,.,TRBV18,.,TGTGCCAGCTCACCAGGGTCAAGGGACACTACTAACTATGGCTACACCTTC,CASSPGSRDTTNYGYTF
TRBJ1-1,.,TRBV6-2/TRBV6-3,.,TGTGCCAGCAGTTACGTTCAGGGGAACACTGAAGCTTTCTTT,CASSYVQGNTEAFF
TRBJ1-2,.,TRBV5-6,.,TGTGCCAGCAGCAAAACAGCTAACTATGGCTACACCTTC,CASSKTANYGYTF
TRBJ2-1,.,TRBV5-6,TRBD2,TGTGCCAGCGGAATACTGGGGCTAGCGGGAGGAGGGGGTGAGCAGTTCTTC,CASGILGLAGGGGEQFF
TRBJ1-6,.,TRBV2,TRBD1,TGTGCCAGCAGTGGGGGACAGGGCAATTCACCCCTCCACTTT,CASSGGQGNSPLHF
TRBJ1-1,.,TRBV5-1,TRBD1,TGCGCCAGCAGCTTCCTGACAGGGGCGTTAGGAGAACCCACTGAAGCTTTCTTT,CASSFLTGALGEPTEAFF
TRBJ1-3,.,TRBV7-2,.,TGTGCCAGCAGCTATGGCCCAGGGGACGGAAACACCATATATTTT,CASSYGPGDGNTIYF
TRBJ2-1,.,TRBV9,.,TGTGCCAGCAGCCCCCAACCTAGCTCCTACAATGAGCAGTTCTTC,CASSPQPSSYNEQFF
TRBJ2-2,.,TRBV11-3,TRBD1,TGTGCCAGCAGCAGTTGGGGACAGGGGAACACCGGGGAGCTGTTTTTT,CASSSWGQGNTGELFF
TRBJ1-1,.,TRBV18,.,TGTGCCAGCTCACCTCGGGGGGGGACCATGAACACTGAGAGTCCCTTCTTT,CASSPRGGTMNTESPFF
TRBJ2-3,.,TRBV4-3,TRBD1,TGCGCCAGCAGCCAGAACAGGGGAACAGTGAATACGCAGTATTTT,CASSQNRGTVNTQYF
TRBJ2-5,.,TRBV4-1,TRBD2,TGCGCCAGCAGCCAAGGTCTTGCTAGCGGGAGGTTGGGGGAGACCCAGTACTTC,CASSQGLASGRLGETQYF
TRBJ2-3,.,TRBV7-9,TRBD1,TGTGCCAGCAGCCCACGGGACAGGGGGCCTACAGATACGCAGTATTTT,CASSPRDRGPTDTQYF
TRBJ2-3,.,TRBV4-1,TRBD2,TGCGCCAGCAGCCAATTACCTTCGGGACTAGCAAATTTT,CASSQLPSGLANF
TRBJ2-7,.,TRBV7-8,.,TGTGCCAGCAGGCTAACGGGACACCCAACCTACGAGCAGTACTTC,CASRLTGHPTYEQYF
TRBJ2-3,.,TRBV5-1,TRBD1,TGCGCCAGCAGCTTGCTACCGGGACAGGGCACAGATACGCAGTATTTT,CASSLLPGQGTDTQYF
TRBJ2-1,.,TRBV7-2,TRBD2,TGTGCCAGCAGCTTAGCGCACGGACTAGGCCACAATGAGCAGTTCTTC,CASSLAHGLGHNEQFF
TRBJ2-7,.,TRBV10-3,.,TGTGCCATCAGTGTACTCGGCTCCTACGAGCAGTACTTC,CAISVLGSYEQYF
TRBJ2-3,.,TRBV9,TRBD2,TGTGCCAGCAGCGTAGCTCTAGCGGGTAGCGCGGATACGCAGTATTTT,CASSVALAGSADTQYF
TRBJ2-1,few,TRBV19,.,TGTGCCAGTAGTATCCCTGGACTTGCTCACAATGAGCAGTTCTTC,CASSIPGLAHNEQFF
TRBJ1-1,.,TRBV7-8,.,TGTGCCAGCAGCAGACAGGTGAACACTGAAGCTTTCTTT,CASSRQVNTEAFF
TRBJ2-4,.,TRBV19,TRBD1,TGTGCCAGTAGTCCCGGGACAGACTATCAGTACTTC,CASSPGTDYQYF
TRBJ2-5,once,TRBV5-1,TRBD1,TGCGCCAGCGGCGGACAGGGGGCGATCGGAGAGACCCAGTACTTC,CASGGQGAIGETQYF
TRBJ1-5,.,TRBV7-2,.,TGTGCCAGCAGCTCTACCGGGTCTCAGCCCCAGCATTTT,CASSSTGSQPQHF
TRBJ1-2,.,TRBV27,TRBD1,TGTGCCAGCAGTCACGGGACAGGCGGTACCTATGGCTACACCTTC,CASSHGTGGTYGYTF
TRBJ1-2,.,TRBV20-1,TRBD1,TGCAGTGCTAGTAAGGAGGGGGCGCCTTCCTGGGGCTACACCTTC,CSASKEGAPSWGYTF
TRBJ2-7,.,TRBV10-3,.,TGTGCCATCAGTGGACAGGCCGCCTACGAGCAGTACTTC,CAISGQAAYEQYF
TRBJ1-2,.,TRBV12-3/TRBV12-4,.,TGTGCCAGCAGCTTTCCGGGGAGGAGCTACACCTTC,CASSFPGRSYTF
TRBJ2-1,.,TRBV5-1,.,TGCGCCAGCAGCTTGGGGACTTCGCTGAGATCCTACAATGAGCAGTTCTTC,CASSLGTSLRSYNEQFF
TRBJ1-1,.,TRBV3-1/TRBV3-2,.,TGTGCCAGCAGCCAAGGGGCCGGGAGAGCTTTCTTT,CASSQGAGRAFF
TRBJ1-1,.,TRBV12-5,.,TGTGCTAGTGGTTTGGTACATGCACAGGGCAACACTGAAGCTTTCTTT,CASGLVHAQGNTEAFF
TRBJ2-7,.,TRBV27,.,TGTGCCAGCAGTCTTCTCGGGAGTGGCTACGAGCAGTACTTC,CASSLLGSGYEQYF
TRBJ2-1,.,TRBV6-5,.,TGTGCCAGCAGCTCCCTATACAATGAGCAGTTCTTC,CASSSLYNEQFF
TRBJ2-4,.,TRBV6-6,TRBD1,TGTGCCAGCAGCCAAGGGGGCTTAGCCAAAAACATTCAGTACTTC,CASSQGGLAKNIQYF
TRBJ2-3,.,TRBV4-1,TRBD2,TGCGCCAGCAGCCCGCCGACTAGCGGGGGGGCAGTGTCGGTTGATACGCAGTATTTT,CASSPPTSGGAVSVDTQYF
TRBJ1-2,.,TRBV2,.,TGTGCCAGCATTCTGACTAATATCGGTTATGGCTACACCTTC,CASILTNIGYGYTF
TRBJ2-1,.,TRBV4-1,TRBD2,TGCGCCAGCAGCCAAGCTGGCGGGAGAGGAAATGAGCAGTTCTTC,CASSQAGGRGNEQFF
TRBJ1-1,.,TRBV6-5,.,TGTGCCAGCAGCCAACTCGGGACTGAAGCTTTCTTT,CASSQLGTEAFF
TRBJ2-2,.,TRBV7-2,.,TGTGCCAGCAGCTCTAGCCGGGCAAACACCGGGGAGCTGTTTTTT,CASSSSRANTGELFF
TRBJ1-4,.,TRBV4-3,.,TGCGCCAGCAGCCAAGAGTCCCGGCGGGGTGAAAAACTGTTTTTT,CASSQESRRGEKLFF
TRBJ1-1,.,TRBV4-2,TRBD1,TGTGCCAGCAGCCAGTTCCCACAGGGGGACACTGAAGCTTTCTTT,CASSQFPQGDTEAFF
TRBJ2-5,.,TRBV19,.,TGTGCCAGTAGTATACTCAGGGGAGAGACCCAGTACTTC,CASSILRGETQYF
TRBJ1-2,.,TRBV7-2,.,TGTGCCAGCAGCTTAGCGATGCTAGCTAACTATGGCTACACCTTC,CASSLAMLANYGYTF
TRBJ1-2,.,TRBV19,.,TGTGCCAGTAGAGACGGGGGGCGCGGTGATGGCTACACCTTC,CASRDGGRGDGYTF
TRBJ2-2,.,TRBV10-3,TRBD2,TGTGCCATCAGGGGACTAGCGGGATCGAACACCGGGGAGCTGTTTTTT,CAIRGLAGSNTGELFF
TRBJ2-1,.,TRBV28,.,TGTGCCAGCAGTTTAGGACAGCGTCACAATGAGCAGTTCTTC,CASSLGQRHNEQFF
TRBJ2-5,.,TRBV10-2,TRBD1,TGCGCCAGCAGTGAGGGATCCGGGACAGGTTTCCAAGAGACCCAGTACTTC,CASSEGSGTGFQETQYF
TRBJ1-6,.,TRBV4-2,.,TGTGCCAGCAGCCAAGATGAGAGGAGCTCCTATAATTCACCCCTCCACTTT,CASSQDERSSYNSPLHF
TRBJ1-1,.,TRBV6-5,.,TGTGCCAGCAGCCCCGCAGGGGCAGGCACTGAAGCTTTCTTT,CASSPAGAGTEAFF
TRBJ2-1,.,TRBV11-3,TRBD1,TGTGCCAGCAGCAAAGGGACAGGGAAGGATTCGGGTGAGCAGTTCTTC,CASSKGTGKDSGEQFF
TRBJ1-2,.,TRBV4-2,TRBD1,TGTGCCAGCAGCCAAGATCTATCTGACAGGGGGGTCTATGGCTACACCTTC,CASSQDLSDRGVYGYTF
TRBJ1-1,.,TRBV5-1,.,TGCGCCAGCAGCTTGGACAGGGCTTCTGAAGCTTTCTTT,CASSLDRASEAFF
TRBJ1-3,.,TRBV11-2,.,TGTGCCAGCAGCATCGTCAGGGGTTTTTCTGGAAACACCATATATTTT,CASSIVRGFSGNTIYF
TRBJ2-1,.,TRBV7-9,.,TGTGCCAGCACCAGGGGGGACTTTAGTGACAATGAGCAGTTCTTC,CASTRGDFSDNEQFF
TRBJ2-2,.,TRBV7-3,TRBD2,TGTGCCAGCAGCTTAGGCCCAGCGGGGGGTCTGAACACCGGGGAGCTGTTTTTT,CASSLGPAGGLNTGELFF
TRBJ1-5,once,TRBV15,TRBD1,TGTGCCACCAGCAGAGATTTGACAGGGGGAAATCCCCAGCATTTT,CATSRDLTGGNPQHF
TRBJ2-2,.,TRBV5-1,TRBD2,TGCGCCAGCAGCTCGGCGGGACTAGCGAGAACCGGGGAGCTGTTTTTT,CASSSAGLARTGELFF